This T cell receptor beta chain originates from a study of T cells in women clearing cervical HPV infection. Background on the study: Case blood was drawn a median approximately five months after lesion detection. Only a few women had HLA typing results available.

Note on this clone: The junction shows a germline mismatch at one end, possibly a read error. The observed sequence ends 3 residues before the CDR3 terminus, with the missing tail filled in from the germline J gene.

The germline CDR1 and CDR2 sequences are KGHSH and LQKENI. CDR3 length equals 15 residues. Produced via immunoSEQ multiplex PCR; TCRdb's table is partial and in-frame only. There are fewer than 10,000 clones in the sample, with approximately 8.2% held by the top ten. This clonotype was sampled from a woman between 18 and 75 years old with a cervical HPV16 infection that either progressed to CIN3+ or cleared (not recorded which). The chain recombines TRBV18 with TRBJ2-7; D is perhaps TRBD1 or TRBD2 (5 bases each). The sample comprised blood buffy coat. The covered CDR3 bases are TGTGCCAGCCCACCCGCGAGGGGTAATTCCTACGAG. This codes for CASPPARGNSYE. The whole CDR3 protein is CASPPARGNSYEQYF.